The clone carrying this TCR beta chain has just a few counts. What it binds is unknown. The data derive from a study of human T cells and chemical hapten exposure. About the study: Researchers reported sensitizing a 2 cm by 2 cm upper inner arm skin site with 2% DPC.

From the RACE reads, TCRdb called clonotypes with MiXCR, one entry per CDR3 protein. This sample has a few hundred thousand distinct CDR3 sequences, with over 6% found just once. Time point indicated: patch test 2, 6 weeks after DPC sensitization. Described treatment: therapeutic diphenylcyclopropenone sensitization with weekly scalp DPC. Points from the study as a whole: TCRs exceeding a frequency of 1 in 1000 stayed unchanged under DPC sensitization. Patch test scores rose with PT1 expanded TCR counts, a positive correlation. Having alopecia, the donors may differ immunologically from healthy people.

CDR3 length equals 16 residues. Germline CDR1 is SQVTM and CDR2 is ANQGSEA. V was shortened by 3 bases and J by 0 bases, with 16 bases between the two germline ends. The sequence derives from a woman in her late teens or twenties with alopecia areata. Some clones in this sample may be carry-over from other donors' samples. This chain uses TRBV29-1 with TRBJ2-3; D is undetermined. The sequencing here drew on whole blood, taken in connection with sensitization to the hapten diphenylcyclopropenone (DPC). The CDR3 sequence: CSVDDGLLSSTDTQYF. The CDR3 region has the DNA TGCAGCGTTGACGACGGTCTGTTATCTAGCACAGATACGCAGTATTTT.